This is a list of T cell receptor beta chains from one sample in a study of blood T cell repertoires in COVID-19. TCRdb keeps only in-frame clones here, not all; method: immunoSEQ multiplex PCR. This table holds around 94,000 clones, 75% to 90% found once. The material sequenced was peripheral blood. The receptors derive from an elderly man with acute or convalescent COVID-19. CDR3s include the opening cysteine and the closing phenylalanine or tryptophan.

V	J	CDR3
TRBV6-5	TRBJ2-7	CSTAPSGSFYEQYF
TRBV4-2	TRBJ2-7	CASSQDGQSSSGRSYEQYF
TRBV28	TRBJ2-3	CASSKGGWDTDTQYF
TRBV10-3	TRBJ2-7	CAISESSQGGAEQYF
TRBV11-1	TRBJ2-1	CASSLAGVVNEQFF
TRBV11-1	TRBJ2-7	CASSKEHYEQYF
TRBV5-1	TRBJ2-5	CASSFATAQETQYF
TRBV4-3	TRBJ2-1	CASSQDGGGSYNEQFF
TRBV28	TRBJ1-1	CASSSTGLGTEAFF
TRBV5-6	TRBJ2-7	CASSLGQGGYEQYF
TRBV6-5	TRBJ1-1	CASSWTGNTEAFF
TRBV21-1	TRBJ1-4	CASPKGGGGGEKLFF
TRBV28	TRBJ1-2	CASSSPRSGGYGYTF
TRBV7-2	TRBJ2-2	CASRPPGLDTGELFF
TRBV7-3	TRBJ2-1	CASSLGTSGNEQFF
TRBV2	TRBJ1-6	CASSQSTGNSPLHF
TRBV30	TRBJ2-3	CAWSVASTDTQYF
TRBV3-1/TRBV3-2	TRBJ2-7	CASSLPGLAGGQGEQYF
TRBV30	TRBJ1-5	CAWSVQTGTQPQHF
TRBV9	TRBJ2-1	CASSDDRGGFNEQFF
TRBV18	TRBJ1-1	CASSPRGQDTEAFF
TRBV30	TRBJ2-7	CAWSSGTYEQYF
TRBV5-8	TRBJ1-3	CASSGGQFVDTIYF
TRBV5-6	TRBJ2-7	CASSHGGLAASYEQYF
TRBV5-1	TRBJ2-3	CASRPGEMRGTDTQYF
TRBV28	TRBJ2-7	CASTFQGAGGFEQYF
TRBV2	TRBJ2-3	CASFRDRGADTQYF
TRBV19	TRBJ1-5	CASSIQGPNQPQHF
TRBV29-1	TRBJ2-3	CSAEGLAGDTQYF
TRBV21-1	TRBJ1-5	CASSKVQGQPQHF
TRBV7-2	TRBJ2-7	CASSRSGEGEQYF
TRBV7-2	TRBJ2-7	CASSPVGSGARYEQYF
TRBV9	TRBJ2-2	CASSGAAGGGELFF
TRBV19	TRBJ2-1	CASSRGGYEQFF
TRBV5-1	TRBJ2-7	CASSLEGRAAYEQYF
TRBV27	TRBJ2-3	CASSSWGSREGRDTQYF
TRBV7-6	TRBJ2-5	CASSAGVRGGETQYF
TRBV5-4	TRBJ2-1	CASSLGLPGLAGGPGNEQFF
TRBV2	TRBJ2-5	CASSALGETQYF
TRBV2	TRBJ2-4	CASRGRGSGNIQYF
TRBV11-2	TRBJ1-1	CASSSVDRGLTEAFF
TRBV7-2	TRBJ2-7	CASRLLSGTESYEQYF
TRBV28	TRBJ2-3	CASSLISGTGQYF
TRBV3-1/TRBV3-2	TRBJ2-7	CASSQVAGIPSHEQYF
TRBV9	TRBJ2-3	CASSLRLAASTDTQYF
TRBV4-3	TRBJ2-2	CASSQDSPGELFF
TRBV6-2/TRBV6-3	TRBJ2-2	CASSSLRPGLPNTGELFF
TRBV3-1/TRBV3-2	TRBJ2-7	CASSQGLAGGQPYEQYF
TRBV7-2	TRBJ2-1	CASSASGRKFF
TRBV11-2	TRBJ2-2	CASSSQGSNTGELFF
TRBV7-2	TRBJ2-3	CASSSGQEKDTQYF
TRBV21-1	TRBJ2-1	CASSRDKSSYNEQFF
TRBV2	TRBJ1-1	CASRVDMNTEAFF
TRBV27	TRBJ2-7	CASSPFVAPVLGEQYF
TRBV27	TRBJ2-1	CASSLLGQGNNEQFF
TRBV11-2	TRBJ2-3	CASSFPKTSGSTDTQYF
TRBV15	TRBJ2-1	CATRLAGGNEQFF
TRBV11-1	TRBJ2-1	CASSMDRANEQFF
TRBV28	TRBJ2-7	CASSPSSGAKGEQYF